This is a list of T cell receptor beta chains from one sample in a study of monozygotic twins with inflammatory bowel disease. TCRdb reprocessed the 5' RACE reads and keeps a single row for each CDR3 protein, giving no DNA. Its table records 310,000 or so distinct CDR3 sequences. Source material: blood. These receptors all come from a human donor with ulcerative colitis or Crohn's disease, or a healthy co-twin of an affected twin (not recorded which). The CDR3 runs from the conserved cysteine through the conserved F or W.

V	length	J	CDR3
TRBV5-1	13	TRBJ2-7	CASSPGQVSEQYF
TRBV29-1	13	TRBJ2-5	CSVVPRGQETQYF
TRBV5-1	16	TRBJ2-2	CASSLARAGGTGELFF
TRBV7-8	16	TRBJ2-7	CASSPAMGRTSYEQYF
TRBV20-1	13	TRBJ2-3	CSAVRPSTDTQYF
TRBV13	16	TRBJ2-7	CASSKRESSGRYEQYF
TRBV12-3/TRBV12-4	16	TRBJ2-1	CASSYPLAGPYNEQFF
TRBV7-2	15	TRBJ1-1	CASSLLVAGGTEAFF
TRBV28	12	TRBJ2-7	CASSLEQDGQYF
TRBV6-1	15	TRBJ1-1	CASSPNGILNTEAFF
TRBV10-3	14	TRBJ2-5	CAIGTGGKGETQYF
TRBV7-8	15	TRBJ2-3	CASSVGQGNTDTQYF
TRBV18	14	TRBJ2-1	CASSPRSPGNEQFF
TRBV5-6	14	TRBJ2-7	CASSKAQGVYEQYF
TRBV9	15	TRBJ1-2	CAGSAYGDSPNRYTF
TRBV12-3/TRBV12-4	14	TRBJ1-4	CASTRDRGGEKLFF
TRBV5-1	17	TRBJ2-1	CASSLALPGEGRNEQFF
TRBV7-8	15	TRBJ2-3	CASSLGRGIGDTQYF
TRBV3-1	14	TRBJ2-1	CASSQMGRAPEQFF
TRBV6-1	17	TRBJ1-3	CASSRLAGTASGNTIYF
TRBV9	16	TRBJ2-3	CASSSSSGLSTDTQYF
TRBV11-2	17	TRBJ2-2	CASSLELDRALTGELFF
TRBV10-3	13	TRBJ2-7	CATQQGITSEQYF
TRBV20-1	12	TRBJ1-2	CSAESGNYGYTF
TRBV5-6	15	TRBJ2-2	CASSPNPGIIGELFF
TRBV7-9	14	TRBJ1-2	CASREGQGSLGYTF
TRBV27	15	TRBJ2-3	CASSFRVGIGDTQYF
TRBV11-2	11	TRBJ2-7	CASSHQYEQYF
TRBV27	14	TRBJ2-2	CASSLSGTTGELFF
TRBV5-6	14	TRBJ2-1	CASRVSSSYNEQFF
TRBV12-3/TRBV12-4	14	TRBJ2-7	CASSLTGEIYEQYF
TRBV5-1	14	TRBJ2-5	CASNRESSQETQYF
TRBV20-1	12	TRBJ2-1	CSATDRFLVRFF
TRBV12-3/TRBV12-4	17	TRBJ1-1	CASSLGAGPYRNTEAFF
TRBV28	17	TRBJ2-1	CASSLGFGTSGYNEQFF
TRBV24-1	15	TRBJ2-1	CATSDLGQGANEQFF
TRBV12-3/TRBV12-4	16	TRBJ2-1	CASSLRSGLAGDEQFF
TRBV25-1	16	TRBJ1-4	CASSESLSTKPEKLFF
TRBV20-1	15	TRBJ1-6	CSARLTGGFNSPLHF
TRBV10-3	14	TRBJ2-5	CAIRGVTGGETQYF
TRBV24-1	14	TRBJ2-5	CATSDRGQTETQYF